This record covers a single T cell receptor beta chain. The data were obtained in a study of response to subunit inactivated influenza vaccine. V dropped 1 base and J dropped 0 bases, with 13 bases sitting between them. This CDR3 region has 16 residues. CDR1 LGHNA and CDR2 YNFKEQ come from the germline V gene. TCRdb re-called the RT-PCR reads through MiXCR, storing one row per CDR3 protein. The data show about 620,000 distinct CDR3 sequences, 12% seen once. The clonotype originates from a man aged 45-65 years who received an inactivated influenza vaccine. The chain links TRBV4-2 to TRBJ2-7; D possibly matches TRBD1 or TRBD2 (6 bases each). The specimen comprised PBMCs from blood, sampled on the day of vaccination. CDR3 nucleotide sequence: TGTGCCAGCAGCCAAGTTGGCGGGACAAACTCCTACGAGCAGTACTTC. Translated, it gives CASSQVGGTNSYEQYF.